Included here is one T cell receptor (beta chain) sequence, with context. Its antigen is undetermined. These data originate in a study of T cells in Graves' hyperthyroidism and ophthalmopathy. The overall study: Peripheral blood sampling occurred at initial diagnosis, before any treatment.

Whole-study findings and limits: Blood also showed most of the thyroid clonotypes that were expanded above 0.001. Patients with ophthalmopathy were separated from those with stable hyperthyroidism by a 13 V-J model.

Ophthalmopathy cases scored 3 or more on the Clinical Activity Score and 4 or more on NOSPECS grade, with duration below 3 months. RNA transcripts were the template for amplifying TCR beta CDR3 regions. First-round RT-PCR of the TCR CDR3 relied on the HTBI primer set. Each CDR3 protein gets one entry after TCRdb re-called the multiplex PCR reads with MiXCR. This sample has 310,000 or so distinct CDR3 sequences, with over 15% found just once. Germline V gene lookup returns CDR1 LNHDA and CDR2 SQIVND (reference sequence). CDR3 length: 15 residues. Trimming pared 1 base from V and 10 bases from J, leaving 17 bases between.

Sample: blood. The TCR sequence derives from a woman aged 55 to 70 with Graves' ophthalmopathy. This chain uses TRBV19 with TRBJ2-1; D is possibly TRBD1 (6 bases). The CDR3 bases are TGTGCCAGTAGTATAGTCTTAACCAGGGGAGAGGAGCAGTTCTTC. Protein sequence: CASSIVLTRGEEQFF.